This T cell receptor (beta chain) stems from a study of blood T cells in healthy people across ages. Collection of roughly 10 milliliters of peripheral blood was performed for each donor. Samples had at least 7 million PBMCs isolated from them. Through a sample-barcoded 5' primer and a J-beta primer mix, a second PCR was run for roughly 7 to 11 cycles. Each cDNA molecule was tagged by a template-switch adaptor with 12 random nucleotides. One entry per CDR3 protein results from TCRdb running MiXCR on the 5' RACE reads. Among roughly 1.9 million distinct CDR3 sequences listed, approximately 39% were seen once. Sequencing was carried out using blood. The sequence came from a human donor in good health.

The CDR3 here is CASSKSGDYYEQYF. Written as DNA, the CDR3 is TGTGCCAGCAGCAAGAGCGGGGACTACTACGAGCAGTACTTC. The chain carries TRBV7-2 and TRBJ2-1; TRBD2 matches at 7 bases. The DNA end lines up better with TRBJ2-7; the J call may be wrong. Germline assignment: CDR1 SGHTA and CDR2 FQGNSA. CDR3 length: 14 amino acids.